This T cell receptor beta chain was identified during a study of human T cells and chemical hapten exposure. Study as a whole: DPC 0.01% went on the upper back by patch test, with reading at 6 days.

TCRdb analysed the RACE reads with MiXCR anew, one entry per CDR3 protein. The data contain 210,000 or so distinct CDR3 sequences, approximately 26% of them seen just once; the ten biggest clones take up approximately 2.5%. Time point noted: patch test 3, about 24 weeks after DPC sensitization. The treatment denotes: therapeutic diphenylcyclopropenone sensitization with weekly scalp DPC. Non-pregnant alopecia patients aged 18 to 70, suitable for DPC therapy. About this clonotype itself: Relative to the germline gene, one junction end is altered; a read error may explain this.

Germline V gene lookup returns CDR1 SSHAT and CDR2 FNYEAQ (reference sequence). The CDR3 is 16 residues long. The chain joins TRBV7-7 to TRBJ2-3, with 11 nucleotides matching TRBD2. The sequencing used whole blood, collected in connection with sensitization to the hapten diphenylcyclopropenone (DPC). The clonotype comes from a woman aged 40 to 50 with alopecia areata. Some clones in this sample may be carry-over from other donors' samples. CDR3 nucleotide sequence: TGTGCTAGCAGTAAGGATCTAGCGGGAGGTCAAGATACGCAGTATTTT. Translated, it gives CASSKDLAGGQDTQYF.